This entry lists 27 T cell receptor beta chains sequenced from one sample in a study of OX40 agonist ivuxolimab in advanced cancers. Repertoires were generated with immunoSEQ multiplex PCR, while TCRdb's copy carries only in-frame clones and drops some. The data show fewer than 90,000 clones, with over 75% seen just once and roughly 3% held by the top ten. This specimen was CD4+ or CD8+ T cells sorted from blood, taken in a trial of the OX40 agonist ivuxolimab. Receptors originate from an adult with an advanced solid tumor such as melanoma, head and neck, liver or kidney cancer.

The DNA of the CDR3 is TGCGCCAGCAGCTTGGGGGGCACCGATAGCACAGATACGCAGTATTTT. Translating gives CASSLGGTDSTDTQYF. This chain joins TRBV5-1 and TRBJ2-3, with a possible D match to TRBD1 (5 bases). Germline CDR1 SGHRS, CDR2 YFSETQ. The CDR3 is made up of 16 amino acids. Trimming pared 0 bases from V and 0 bases from J, leaving 11 bases between.

CDR3: CASSFGQGAYNEQFF. The CDR3, as DNA: TGTGCCAGCAGCTTCGGACAGGGGGCTTACAATGAGCAGTTCTTC. The chain is built from TRBV11-1 and TRBJ2-1, with 11 bases matching TRBD1. Germline V gene data show CDR1 as SGHAT and CDR2 as FQDESV (reference sequence). Trimming at V came to 3 bases and at J to 4 bases, leaving 2 bases not matched to a gene. The CDR3 has 15 residues.

This CDR3 is CASSLSLLGEGRDEKLFF. The CDR3 DNA reads as TGTGCCAGCAGCTTGTCCCTATTAGGAGAGGGGAGAGATGAAAAACTGTTTTTT. V usage is TRBV5-6 and J usage is TRBJ1-4, with a weak D call TRBD1 (5 bases). V was pared by 1 base and J by 6 bases, with 22 bases between. In germline, CDR1 is SGHDT, CDR2 YYEEEE. CDR3 length equals 18 residues.

CDR3 sequence: CASSTQGFSEQFF. The DNA of the CDR3 is TGTGCCAGCAGCACCCAGGGTTTCAGCGAGCAGTTCTTC. V and J are TRBV7-3 and TRBJ2-1, with D perhaps TRBD1 (5 bases). The ends were cut back, 5 bases at V and 10 bases at J, with 15 bases in the middle. This CDR3 has 13 amino acids. Germline assignment: CDR1 SGHTA and CDR2 FQGTGA.

This clone was seen only once. The chain employs TRBV30 and TRBJ2-2, with TRBD1 identical over 7 bases. Germline CDR1 GTSNPN, CDR2 SVGIG (reference sequence). The CDR3 is made up of 13 amino acids. V lost 5 bases, J lost 7 bases, and 7 bases stayed unmatched. CDR3 amino acids: CAWRKQGVGELFF. CDR3 in DNA: TGTGCCTGGCGGAAGCAGGGGGTCGGGGAGCTGTTTTTT.

This sequence joins TRBV7-2 and TRBJ1-5; 7 nucleotides align to TRBD1. Germline values: CDR1 SGHTA, CDR2 FQGNSA. The CDR3 runs to 14 residues. With V trimmed by 5 bases and J by 4 bases, 5 bases remained unmatched. The CDR3 loop reads CASSPQTGNQPQHF. CDR3 bases: TGTGCCAGCAGCCCTCAGACAGGGAATCAGCCCCAGCATTTT.

The chain employs TRBV11-2 and TRBJ2-5, with D tentatively TRBD1 (6 bases). The CDR3 totals 12 residues. Between the trimmed V and J ends, which lost 5 bases and 4 bases, there was a span of 8 bases. Germline V lookup: CDR1 SGHAT, CDR2 FQNNGV. The CDR3 DNA is TGTGCCAGCAGCCGCAGGGGAGAGACCCAGTACTTC. This translates into CASSRRGETQYF.

This chain connects TRBV9 to TRBJ1-3; D is uncertain. The CDR3 runs 14 residues. V was pared by 1 base and J by 2 bases, with 7 bases between. Looked up from germline, CDR1 is SGDLS and CDR2 is YYNGEE. The CDR3 DNA follows: TGTGCCAGCAGCGTAACACCCGCTGGAAACACCATATATTTT. Translated: CASSVTPAGNTIYF.

This chain connects TRBV7-9 to TRBJ2-7; TRBD1 agrees at 8 bases. From germline, CDR1 is SEHNR and CDR2 FQNEAQ (reference sequence). The CDR3 has 16 amino acids. V was clipped by 4 bases and J by 0 bases; unmatched bases: 8. The CDR3 DNA follows: TGTGCCAGCAGCTCCAACAGGGGGATCTTCTCCTACGAGCAGTACTTC. It yields the protein CASSSNRGIFSYEQYF.

This clone was observed a few times. This chain uses TRBV6-5 with TRBJ1-2, with no clear D. This CDR3 is built from 11 residues. Germline CDR1 and CDR2: MNHEY and SVGAGI. Trimming stripped 8 bases from V and 6 bases from J, with 10 bases between. The CDR3 DNA reads as TGTGCCAGCGGGCGTGGAAATGGCTACACCTTC. Protein product: CASGRGNGYTF.

The V gene is TRBV18, the J gene TRBJ1-1, with unresolved D. The CDR3 loop spans 14 amino acids. CDR1 is KGHSH and CDR2 is LQKENI in the germline V gene. V lost 3 bases, J lost 0 bases, and 8 bases lay in between. The CDR3 spells CASSPPGVNTEAFF. CDR3 nucleotide sequence: TGTGCCAGCTCACCCCCCGGAGTGAACACTGAAGCTTTCTTT.

The chain recombines TRBV9 with TRBJ2-7; 7 nucleotides agree with TRBD1. The CDR3 is made up of 14 amino acids. Germline V gives CDR1 SGDLS, CDR2 YYNGEE. The junction had 6 bases not matched to a gene; V was cut back by 0 bases and J by 6 bases. CDR3 sequence reads: CASSVGDRAREQYF. In DNA form, the CDR3 reads TGTGCCAGCAGCGTAGGGGACAGAGCGCGCGAGCAGTACTTC.

This clone occurred once. This chain joins TRBV4-1 and TRBJ2-5; 7 bases map to TRBD1. CDR1 and CDR2 (germline): MGHRA, YSYEKL. V shed 9 bases and J 4 bases; nucleotides not matched to a gene: 2. This CDR3 has 11 residues. The CDR3 region has the DNA TGCGCCAGTAGGGGGCGAGAGACCCAGTACTTC. Amino acid sequence: CASRGRETQYF.

This chain connects TRBV7-2 to TRBJ2-5; possibly TRBD1 for D (5 bases). Germline CDR1 is SGHTA and CDR2 is FQGNSA. V lost 6 bases and J 2 bases, leaving 10 bases between the germline ends. This CDR3 contains 13 residues. CDR3 protein: CASRSTEQETQYF. The CDR3 DNA sequence: TGTGCCAGCAGATCGACAGAGCAAGAGACCCAGTACTTC.

CDR3 sequence: CAWSVELNYGYTF. The CDR3, as DNA: TGTGCCTGGAGTGTAGAGCTTAACTATGGCTACACCTTC. This chain links TRBV30 with TRBJ1-2; D is unresolved. V was clipped by 0 bases and J by 1 base, with 6 bases between them. The CDR3 totals 13 residues. Germline V gene sequence: CDR1 GTSNPN, CDR2 SVGIG (reference sequence).

CDR3 coding DNA: TGTGCCAGCAGCTTGTCAAGAGACTCCTTTCAAGAGACCCAGTACTTC. It specifies CASSLSRDSFQETQYF. This chain links TRBV5-6 with TRBJ2-5; D remains ambiguous. Trimming removed 1 base at V and 2 bases at J, with 15 bases between. Looked up from germline, CDR1 is SGHDT and CDR2 is YYEEEE. This CDR3 region has 16 residues.

This clone was counted once. The V call is TRBV30, the J call TRBJ1-6, with TRBD1 as a possible D gene (5 bases). The ends were cut back, 5 bases at V and 7 bases at J, with 18 bases in the middle. Germline CDR1 and CDR2: GTSNPN and SVGIG (reference sequence). The CDR3 sequence is 15 residues long. CDR3 sequence reads: CAWGRDGTVNSPLHF. In DNA, the CDR3 is TGTGCCTGGGGACGGGACGGGACGGTGAATTCACCCCTCCACTTT.

The chain links TRBV7-9 to TRBJ2-7; D is perhaps TRBD2 (6 bases). The CDR3 extends over 15 amino acids. Germline CDR1 SEHNR, CDR2 FQNEAQ (reference sequence). The V end lost 7 bases, the J end lost 2 bases, and 18 bases lay between the germline ends. In DNA form, the CDR3 reads TGTGCCAGCAACGCCTGGGGAGGAGATACCTACGAGCAGTACTTC. Translated, it gives CASNAWGGDTYEQYF.

This rearrangement joins TRBV19 to TRBJ1-4; no clear D gene. This CDR3 spans 15 amino acids. Trimming pared 6 bases from V and 7 bases from J, leaving 18 bases between. The V gene's germline CDR1 is LNHDA and CDR2 SQIVND (reference sequence). The DNA of the CDR3 is TGTGCCAGTAGAACGATTGAGTTGCCCCTTGAAAAACTGTTTTTT. Encoded protein: CASRTIELPLEKLFF.

This sequence joins TRBV19 and TRBJ1-2, with 8 nucleotides matching TRBD1. Per germline, CDR1 LNHDA and CDR2 SQIVND (reference sequence). This CDR3 spans 15 amino acids. Trimming took 1 base from V and 3 from J; bases not matched to a gene: 4. The CDR3 DNA sequence: TGTGCCAGTAGTATAGGCCAGGGGGCACACTATGGCTACACCTTC. Translation: CASSIGQGAHYGYTF. Full variable domain (rest looked up from reference TRBV19 and TRBJ1-2): DGGITQSPKYLFRKEGQNVTLSCEQNLNHDAMYWYRQDPGQGLRLIYYSQIVNDFQKGDIAEGYSVSREKKESFPLTVTSAQKNPTAFYLCASSIGQGAHYGYTFGSGTRLTVV.

The V call is TRBV30, the J call TRBJ2-5; 11 nucleotides line up with TRBD2. This CDR3 has 13 amino acids. The junction had 7 bases not matched to a gene; V was cut back by 8 bases and J by 5 bases. Germline V CDR1 and CDR2: GTSNPN, SVGIG (reference sequence). The CDR3 DNA is TGTGCCCGTAGCGGGAGGGCCACGGAGACCCAGTACTTC. It codes for CARSGRATETQYF.

The chain joins TRBV7-2 to TRBJ2-1, with 9 bases aligning to TRBD1. Trimming at V came to 8 bases and at J to 8 bases, leaving 10 bases not matched to a gene. Germline V gives CDR1 SGHTA, CDR2 FQGNSA. There are 14 residues in the CDR3. CDR3 nucleotides: TGTGCCAGCCGATTACAGGGGGCGTCGGATGAGCAGTTCTTC. It is translated as CASRLQGASDEQFF.

CDR3 DNA sequence: TGCGCCAGCAGCGTCGGATGGGGACATAACACTGAAGCTTTCTTT. Amino acids: CASSVGWGHNTEAFF. J is TRBJ1-1 and V is TRBV5-1; D might be TRBD1 (6 bases). CDR1 and CDR2 from the germline V gene are SGHRS and YFSETQ. Trimming cost V 4 bases and J 2 bases, with 15 bases left between them. The CDR3 spans 15 residues.

The chain links TRBV4-2 to TRBJ1-1; TRBD1 might be the D (6 bases). This CDR3 is 15 amino acids long. V dropped 0 bases and J dropped 5 bases, with 13 bases sitting between them. Germline V gene data show CDR1 as LGHNA and CDR2 as YNFKEQ. CDR3 DNA: TGTGCCAGCAGCCAAGATGTGGGGGCGCTTACTGAAGCTTTCTTT. This sequence encodes CASSQDVGALTEAFF.

This chain joins TRBV5-6 and TRBJ1-4; D gene ambiguous. The V end lost 4 bases, the J end lost 0 bases, and 4 bases lay between the germline ends. The length of the CDR3 is 13 residues. The germline V gene has CDR1 SGHDT and CDR2 YYEEEE. CDR3 residues: CASSLPTNEKLFF. The CDR3 DNA sequence: TGTGCCAGCAGCCTTCCAACTAATGAAAAACTGTTTTTT.

The chain has TRBV7-9 and TRBJ2-3, with 11 nucleotides matching TRBD1. In germline, CDR1 is SEHNR, CDR2 FQNEAQ (reference sequence). V trimming: 5 bases; J trimming: 6 bases; junction bases outside the gene matches: 16. The length of the CDR3 is 18 residues. CDR3 DNA sequence: TGTGCCAGCAGCGGACTCTGGACAGGGGGCGGGTCTTCGGATACGCAGTATTTT. This encodes CASSGLWTGGGSSDTQYF.

The rearrangement links TRBV5-1 to TRBJ2-3, with 9 bases lining up with TRBD2. This CDR3 contains 18 residues. Germline V CDR1 and CDR2: SGHRS, YFSETQ. V dropped 3 bases and J dropped 4; count of bases not matched to a gene: 15. In nucleotides, the CDR3 is TGCGCCAGCAGCTCCCCGGAGAGTAGCGGGAGATTAGCAGATACGCAGTATTTT. This sequence encodes CASSSPESSGRLADTQYF.